This TCR beta chain comes out of a study of blood T cells in healthy people across ages. In this sample, this clonotype turned up a few times. Germline CDR1 LNHDA, CDR2 SQIVND (reference sequence). Trimming removed 6 bases from V and 5 bases from J; junction bases left unmatched: 7. The CDR3 consists of 14 residues. Through a sample-barcoded 5' primer and a J-beta primer mix, a second PCR was run for roughly 7 to 11 cycles. MiXCR, run by TCRdb on the 5' RACE reads, gives a single entry per CDR3 protein. This sample has under 1,100,000 distinct CDR3 sequences; about 23% occur once, and the top ten carry around 0.75%. These data also featured in a second study, about T cells of mothers and their children.

The receptor was derived from a girl aged 2 to 10 in good health. V and J are TRBV19 and TRBJ2-1; 7 bases line up with TRBD2. The sequencing sample was made of blood. The CDR3 DNA follows: TGTGCCAGTAGGGAGCGGGGCAGGAACAATGAGCAGTTCTTC. Encoded protein: CASRERGRNNEQFF.